The present TCR beta chain was sequenced within a study of blood T cell repertoires in COVID-19. TCRdb keeps only in-frame clones here, not all; method: immunoSEQ multiplex PCR. The sample contains around 170,000 clones, approximately 80% of which appear only once. This CDR3 has 13 amino acids. V lost 7 bases to trimming and J lost 10 bases, with 17 bases between them. The sequenced sample consisted of peripheral blood. This TCR was sampled from a man between 65 and 85 years old who had recovered from COVID-19. V gene TRBV12-3 or TRBV12-4 combines with J gene TRBJ2-1, with TRBD1 as a possible D gene (6 bases). Here the CDR3 DNA reads TGTGCCAGCACCTGGGACCTAGGGGGAGAGCAGTTCTTC. Translation: CASTWDLGGEQFF.